What follows are 25 T cell receptor beta chains derived from one specimen sequenced in a study of blood T cell repertoires in COVID-19. Some clones are missing from TCRdb's copy, which holds only in-frame ones; the method was immunoSEQ multiplex PCR. The sample has roughly 230,000 clones, 84% seen once; the top ten hold roughly 3.6%. The specimen sequenced was PBMCs or T cells enriched from blood (not recorded which). These receptors originate from a man aged 50 or older who had recovered from COVID-19.

The chain employs TRBV5-6 and TRBJ1-4; D possibly corresponds to TRBD1 (5 bases). V lost 4 bases, J lost 3 bases, and 13 bases lay in between. Germline values: CDR1 SGHDT, CDR2 YYEEEE. The CDR3 totals 15 residues. CDR3 loop: CASSQDSFANEKLFF. CDR3 bases: TGTGCCAGCAGCCAAGACAGCTTCGCTAATGAAAAACTGTTTTTT.

This clone was detected only once. V is TRBV28 and J is TRBJ1-3; 7 positions match TRBD1. V trimming: 6 bases; J trimming: 0 bases; junction bases outside the gene matches: 5. This CDR3 contains 15 residues. CDR1 MDHEN and CDR2 SYDVKM come from the germline V gene. The CDR3 DNA reads TGTGCCAGCAGCTTTCACAGGGGCTCTGGAAACACCATATATTTT. Translating it yields CASSFHRGSGNTIYF.

This chain uses TRBV5-1 with TRBJ1-3, with D possibly TRBD1 on 6 matching bases. V gave up 5 bases and J gave up 0 bases, with 9 bases separating them. Germline V gene data show CDR1 as SGHRS and CDR2 as YFSETQ. CDR3 length: 14 amino acids. The CDR3 is CASRDSSSGNTIYF. CDR3 nucleotides: TGCGCCAGCAGGGACAGCAGCTCTGGAAACACCATATATTTT.

This rearrangement joins TRBV7-8 to TRBJ2-2, with 8 bases aligning to TRBD2. The CDR3 runs to 16 residues. With V trimmed by 0 bases and J by 4 bases, 4 bases remained unmatched. In germline, CDR1 is SGHVS, CDR2 FQNEAQ. CDR3 nucleotide sequence: TGTGCCAGCAGCTTAGCGTCCGGGAGGGCCACCGGGGAGCTGTTTTTT. Its protein is CASSLASGRATGELFF.

This rearrangement joins TRBV7-6 to TRBJ1-4, with D possibly TRBD1 on 5 matching bases. Trimming pared 5 bases from V and 8 bases from J, leaving 18 bases between. The CDR3 is made up of 15 amino acids. The V gene's germline CDR1 is SGHVS and CDR2 FNYEAQ. This CDR3 reads CASSEPEGIGEKLFF. In nucleotides, the CDR3 is TGTGCCAGCAGCGAACCGGAGGGGATCGGGGAAAAACTGTTTTTT. Full variable domain (remainder filled in from reference TRBV7-6 and TRBJ1-4): GAGVSQSPRYKVTKRGQDVALRCDPISGHVSLYWYRQALGQGPEFLTYFNYEAQQDKSGLPNDRFSAERPEGSISTLTIQRTEQRDSAMYRCASSEPEGIGEKLFFGSGTQLSVL.

In this sample, this clone turned up a few times. J is TRBJ2-7 and V is TRBV5-1; D call uncertain. Germline assignment: CDR1 SGHRS and CDR2 YFSETQ. The CDR3 spans 14 residues. Trimming left V 3 bases short and J 1 base short, with 11 bases between. The CDR3 region has the DNA TGCGCCAGCAGCTCTTACCAGGATTCCTACGAGCAGTACTTC. This translates into CASSSYQDSYEQYF.

The CDR3 DNA reads as TGTGCCAGCAGCTTTTCCAGCGGTTTTAACTATGGCTACACCTTC. Residues: CASSFSSGFNYGYTF. The rearrangement uses TRBV7-9 and TRBJ1-2; D is undetermined. V shed 3 bases and J shed 1 base, with 12 bases lying between them. The CDR3 runs to 15 residues. CDR1 and CDR2 from the germline V gene are SEHNR and FQNEAQ (reference sequence).

J is TRBJ2-5 and V is TRBV12-3 or TRBV12-4; 8 nucleotides align to TRBD1. The CDR3 loop spans 12 amino acids. The junction had 2 bases not matched to a gene; V was cut back by 6 bases and J by 5 bases. The CDR3 DNA is TGTGCCAGCAGCAGGGACAGGGAGACCCAGTACTTC. Its protein is CASSRDRETQYF.

A single count supports this clone. The chain uses TRBV27 and TRBJ2-1, with a tentative D call TRBD1 (6 bases). The CDR3 covers 13 residues. V shed 8 bases and J shed 4 bases, with 12 bases lying between them. Germline loops: CDR1 MNHEY, CDR2 SMNVEV (reference sequence). CDR3 residues: CASAQGLYNEQFF. The CDR3 DNA reads as TGTGCCAGCGCTCAGGGGCTTTACAATGAGCAGTTCTTC.

This chain links TRBV18 with TRBJ1-2; TRBD1 matches 7 bases. This CDR3 has 15 residues. The V gene's germline CDR1 is KGHSH and CDR2 LQKENI. With V trimmed by 4 bases and J by 8 bases, 13 bases remained unmatched. Here the CDR3 reads CASSRRTEGARGYTF. The DNA of the CDR3 is TGTGCCAGCTCACGTCGAACCGAGGGGGCGCGAGGCTACACCTTC.

The genes are TRBV2 and TRBJ1-2, with D unclear. V shed 8 bases and J shed 2 bases, with 6 bases lying between them. The CDR3 is made up of 11 amino acids. The germline gives CDR1 SNHLY, CDR2 FYNNEI. CDR3 sequence (DNA): TGTGCCAGCTTGGAGAACTATGGCTACACCTTC. This gives the protein CASLENYGYTF. The full variable domain, in which reference TRBV2 and TRBJ1-2 provide the parts outside the CDR3, is EPEVTQTPSHQVTQMGQEVILRCVPISNHLYFYWYRQILGQKVEFLVSFYNNEISEKSEIFDDQFSVERPDGSNFTLKIRSTKLEDSAMYFCASLENYGYTFGSGTRLTVV.

The rearrangement uses TRBV11-1 and TRBJ2-7; 12 nucleotides line up with TRBD2. CDR1 is SGHAT and CDR2 is FQDESV in the germline V gene (reference sequence). The V and J ends lost 5 bases and 1 base, in that order; junction bases with no gene match: 3. This CDR3 spans 15 amino acids. Here the CDR3 reads CASSRTSGTSYEQYF. The DNA for the CDR3 is TGTGCCAGCAGCCGGACTAGCGGGACGTCCTACGAGCAGTACTTC.

The V call is TRBV24-1, the J call TRBJ1-6, with 9 positions matching TRBD1. The germline V gene has CDR1 KGHDR and CDR2 SFDVKD. This CDR3 region has 16 residues. The J segment lost 7 bases and the V segment lost 0 bases, leaving 3 bases of the junction unmatched. This CDR3 is CATSDLRDRGNSPLHF. Written as DNA, the CDR3 is TGTGCCACCAGTGATTTGCGTGACAGGGGGAATTCACCCCTCCACTTT.

J is TRBJ2-1 and V is TRBV11-1, with TRBD2 as a possible D gene (5 bases). The CDR3 totals 15 residues. Trimming took off 6 bases at V and 5 bases at J, with 17 bases between the two ends. Germline V gene sequence: CDR1 SGHAT, CDR2 FQDESV (reference sequence). The CDR3 protein is CASSIIGLGNNEQFF. DNA for the CDR3: TGTGCCAGCAGTATAATAGGACTGGGGAACAATGAGCAGTTCTTC.

The chain carries TRBV30 and TRBJ1-2; TRBD1 aligns across 8 bases. This CDR3 contains 16 residues. Germline assignment: CDR1 GTSNPN and CDR2 SVGIG (reference sequence). Losses at the gene ends were 2 bases for V and 4 bases for J; bases not matched to a gene: 12. The CDR3 DNA reads TGTGCCTGGAGTATAGGACAGGGAATAGTAGGCTATGGCTACACCTTC. It specifies CAWSIGQGIVGYGYTF. Combining the CDR3 with reference TRBV30 and TRBJ1-2 gives the whole variable domain SQTIHQWPATLVQPVGSPLSLECTVEGTSNPNLYWYRQAAGRGLQLLFYSVGIGQISSEVPQNLSASRPQDRQFILSSKKLLLSDSGFYLCAWSIGQGIVGYGYTFGSGTRLTVV.

The sample holds one count of this clone. The CDR3 loop reads CASSFGPGQGVGNTIYF. For the CDR3, the DNA is TGTGCCAGCAGCTTTGGTCCGGGACAGGGGGTTGGAAACACCATATATTTT. The V gene is TRBV11-2, the J gene TRBJ1-3, with TRBD1 matching over 11 bases. The CDR3 has 17 amino acids. CDR1 is SGHAT and CDR2 is FQNNGV in the germline V gene. V shed 3 bases and J 3 bases; nucleotides not matched to a gene: 7.

The chain has TRBV10-1 and TRBJ1-4; tentative D call: TRBD1 (5 bases). The CDR3 sequence is 17 residues long. Per the germline V gene, CDR1 is WNHNN and CDR2 is SYGVQD (reference sequence). The V end lost 5 bases, the J end lost 5 bases, and 21 bases lay between the germline ends. The CDR3 spells CASSPYGNGGKNEKLFF. The CDR3 coding sequence is TGCGCCAGCAGTCCCTACGGAAACGGGGGGAAGAATGAAAAACTGTTTTTT.

The chain recombines TRBV4-1 with TRBJ1-2; D uncertain. Germline V gene data show CDR1 as MGHRA and CDR2 as YSYEKL. This CDR3 is 12 amino acids long. Between the trimmed V and J ends, which lost 3 bases and 7 bases, there was a span of 9 bases. The DNA of the CDR3 is TGCGCCAGCAGCCAGGGCCGCTTTGGCTACACCTTC. Protein: CASSQGRFGYTF.

A single count supports this clone. The rearrangement links TRBV6-1 to TRBJ2-1; D is possibly TRBD1 (5 bases). Trimming cost V 1 base and J 2 bases, with 9 bases left between them. The CDR3 extends over 15 amino acids. Germline lookup yields CDR1 MNHNS and CDR2 SASEGT. The CDR3 DNA sequence: TGTGCCAGCAGTGAAGGGGGCAGGACCTACAATGAGCAGTTCTTC. Translated, it gives CASSEGGRTYNEQFF.

Details on this clone: An end of the junction differs from the germline gene, which may be a read error. The chain employs TRBV5-1 and TRBJ2-5; weak D call: TRBD1 (6 bases). The CDR3 consists of 14 residues. Germline loops: CDR1 SGHRS, CDR2 YFSETQ. The CDR3 loop is CATSPGQHQETQYF. CDR3 coding DNA: TGCGCCACCAGCCCCGGACAGCACCAAGAGACCCAGTACTTC.

The chain employs TRBV7-8 and TRBJ1-3; TRBD1 matches 7 bases. Germline CDR1 and CDR2: SGHVS and FQNEAQ. V trimming: 4 bases; J trimming: 5 bases; junction bases outside the gene matches: 8. This CDR3 has 15 residues. The CDR3 DNA is TGTGCCAGCAGCTCAAACACAGGGGTTAGAAACACCATATATTTT. It codes for CASSSNTGVRNTIYF. Full variable domain (rest looked up from reference TRBV7-8 and TRBJ1-3): GAGVSQSPRYKVAKRGQDVALRCDPISGHVSLFWYQQALGQGPEFLTYFQNEAQLDKSGLPSDRFFAERPEGSVSTLKIQRTQQEDSAVYLCASSSNTGVRNTIYFGEGSWLTVV.

The chain couples TRBV29-1 to TRBJ1-1; tentatively, D is TRBD1 (5 bases). Germline CDR1 reads SQVTM; CDR2 reads ANQGSEA. Trimming removed 1 base from V and 12 bases from J, with 15 bases in between. The CDR3 is made up of 12 amino acids. The CDR3 protein is CSVEGGLGGTFF. The CDR3 DNA is TGCAGCGTTGAAGGGGGTTTGGGGGGAACTTTCTTT.

V gene TRBV19 combines with J gene TRBJ2-5, with 8 bases matching TRBD2. Trimming cost V 4 bases and J 3 bases; bases outside gene matches: 4. There are 14 residues in the CDR3. CDR1 LNHDA and CDR2 SQIVND come from the germline V gene (reference sequence). The DNA for the CDR3 is TGTGCCAGTAGTAAGCGGGAGCGCGAAGAGACCCAGTACTTC. Translation: CASSKREREETQYF.

The CDR3 DNA is TGTGCCATCAGTCCACAACAGGGGAACTATGGCTACACCTTC. Protein: CAISPQQGNYGYTF. The genes are TRBV10-3 and TRBJ1-2; 7 bases fit TRBD1. This CDR3 contains 14 residues. CDR1 and CDR2 (germline): ENHRY, SYGVKD. V was clipped by 5 bases and J by 2 bases; unmatched bases: 5.

The chain joins TRBV6-5 to TRBJ2-3; TRBD2 aligns across 10 bases. The V and J ends lost 6 bases and 1 base, in that order; junction bases with no gene match: 4. The V gene's germline CDR1 is MNHEY and CDR2 SVGAGI. This CDR3 has 15 amino acids. The CDR3 region has the DNA TGTGCCAGCAGATATCTAGCGGGGGGCACAGATACGCAGTATTTT. It specifies CASRYLAGGTDTQYF.